The 15 T cell receptor beta chains in this list originate from one sample, sequenced in a study of T-cell memory formation after mild COVID-19. TCRdb analysed the 5' RACE reads with MiXCR anew, one entry per CDR3 protein. The sample comprises 130,000 to 150,000 distinct CDR3 sequences, around 21% of which are singletons, and over 2% rests with the top ten. Input material: PBMCs or a T cell subset sorted from them (not recorded which). These receptors came from an adult woman who had mild COVID-19 (a few samples of this study predate the infection). Cell type and time point are not known.

This clonotype was seen a few times. The V gene is TRBV7-9, the J gene TRBJ1-2; 10 nucleotides line up with TRBD1. The length of the CDR3 is 14 residues. With 3 bases clipped from V and 5 bases from J, the junction kept 3 bases outside the gene matches. Germline V lookup: CDR1 SEHNR, CDR2 FQNEAQ (reference sequence). CDR3 region: CASSLTGGEYGYTF. The CDR3 nucleotides read TGTGCCAGCAGCTTGACAGGGGGCGAGTATGGCTACACCTTC.

The CDR3 nucleotides read TGTGCCTGGAGTTTCACTCCCCGGGGCTACGAGCAGTACTTC. Translating gives CAWSFTPRGYEQYF. J is TRBJ2-7 and V is TRBV30; the D gene is possibly TRBD2 (5 bases). The CDR3 has 14 amino acids. Germline assignment: CDR1 GTSNPN and CDR2 SVGIG (reference sequence). V lost 2 bases to trimming and J lost 3 bases, with 14 bases between them. The full variable domain, rest sourced from reference TRBV30 and TRBJ2-7, is SQTIHQWPATLVQPVGSPLSLECTVEGTSNPNLYWYRQAAGRGLQLLFYSVGIGQISSEVPQNLSASRPQDRQFILSSKKLLLSDSGFYLCAWSFTPRGYEQYFGPGTRLTVT.

The chain carries TRBV20-1 and TRBJ1-2, with D hard to call. Germline V CDR1 and CDR2: DFQATT, SNEGSKA (reference sequence). The CDR3 totals 13 residues. Trimming took 5 bases from V and 4 from J, leaving 14 bases between them. Here the CDR3 DNA reads TGCAGTGCTCCGAACAGTCGTACCTATGGCTACACCTTC. It encodes CSAPNSRTYGYTF.

This clonotype has only a few counts. This sequence joins TRBV7-2 and TRBJ1-1; D unresolved. This CDR3 is built from 12 residues. Trimming took off 9 bases at V and 4 bases at J, with 12 bases between the two ends. CDR1 is SGHTA, CDR2 FQGNSA, per germline. The CDR3 nucleotides read TGTGCCAGTGGGCCGGCAACCACTGAAGCTTTCTTT. Translating gives CASGPATTEAFF.

V and J are TRBV4-2 and TRBJ2-7; TRBD1 matches 7 bases. V lost 2 bases and J lost 0; bases outside the gene matches: 7. The CDR3 covers 16 residues. Germline V gene lookup returns CDR1 LGHNA and CDR2 YNFKEQ. CDR3 in amino acids: CASSQMTGWDSYEQYF. In DNA form, the CDR3 reads TGTGCCAGCAGCCAAATGACAGGGTGGGACTCCTACGAGCAGTACTTC.

This clonotype appeared a few times. The rearrangement joins TRBV30 to TRBJ2-3; D is ambiguous. Germline V gives CDR1 GTSNPN, CDR2 SVGIG (reference sequence). The CDR3 contains 15 residues. V was pared by 3 bases and J by 4 bases, with 17 bases between. DNA for the CDR3: TGTGCCTGGAGGATCGGTGGGCAGGTCGCAGATACGCAGTATTTT. Translated, it gives CAWRIGGQVADTQYF.

Here the CDR3 reads CASSSRGAGETQYF. CDR3 DNA: TGTGCCAGCAGCTCCCGGGGGGCGGGGGAAACGCAGTATTTT. The chain combines TRBV5-6 with TRBJ2-3; D might be TRBD2 (7 bases). This CDR3 comprises 14 residues. Germline V lookup: CDR1 SGHDT, CDR2 YYEEEE. V dropped 3 bases and J dropped 9 bases, with 17 bases sitting between them.

This chain connects TRBV7-9 to TRBJ1-1, with 8 nucleotides matching TRBD1. V lost 7 bases to trimming and J lost 0 bases; unmatched junction nucleotides: 13. The CDR3 runs 17 residues. Germline V gene sequence: CDR1 SEHNR, CDR2 FQNEAQ (reference sequence). In DNA, the CDR3 is TGTGCCAGCATCCCGGGACAGGTCAACGGCATGAACACTGAAGCTTTCTTT. Protein sequence: CASIPGQVNGMNTEAFF.

CDR3: CASSLFAGGQVNEQFF. The DNA of the CDR3 is TGTGCCAGCAGCTTATTTGCCGGGGGGCAGGTGAATGAGCAGTTCTTC. The chain has TRBV7-9 and TRBJ2-1, with TRBD2 as a possible D gene (7 bases). V was shortened by 2 bases and J by 7 bases, with 18 bases between the two germline ends. This CDR3 has 16 residues. Germline V gene lookup returns CDR1 SEHNR and CDR2 FQNEAQ (reference sequence). Supplemented by reference TRBV7-9 and TRBJ2-1, the full variable domain reads DTGVSQNPRHKITKRGQNVTFRCDPISEHNRLYWYRQTLGQGPEFLTYFQNEAQLEKSRLLSDRFSAERPKGSFSTLEIQRTEQGDSAMYLCASSLFAGGQVNEQFFGPGTRLTVL.

The rearrangement links TRBV7-3 to TRBJ2-1; possibly TRBD2 for D (6 bases). The CDR3 has 14 amino acids. V gave up 5 bases and J gave up 3 bases, with 11 bases separating them. Germline CDR1 reads SGHTA; CDR2 reads FQGTGA. The CDR3, as DNA: TGTGCCAGCAGCCGATCGGAGGGCTACAATGAGCAGTTCTTC. It is translated as CASSRSEGYNEQFF. The complete variable domain, with remaining parts taken from reference TRBV7-3 and TRBJ2-1, reads GAGVSQTPSNKVTEKGKYVELRCDPISGHTALYWYRQSLGQGPEFLIYFQGTGAADDSGLPNDRFFAVRPEGSVSTLKIQRTERGDSAVYLCASSRSEGYNEQFFGPGTRLTVL.

This clonotype was seen more than once but under ten times. The rearrangement joins TRBV7-6 to TRBJ2-3; 13 bases fit TRBD2. The CDR3 extends over 16 amino acids. The V and J ends lost 5 bases and 4 bases, in that order; junction bases with no gene match: 6. Germline CDR1 SGHVS, CDR2 FNYEAQ. The CDR3 DNA is TGTGCCAGCAGCCTTAGACTAGCGGGGGGTCCAGATACGCAGTATTTT. Amino acids: CASSLRLAGGPDTQYF.

This clonotype came up a few times. DNA for the CDR3: TGTGCCAGCACTCAACAGCTCGGCATCCCTACTGAAGCTTTCTTT. This sequence encodes CASTQQLGIPTEAFF. This rearrangement joins TRBV12-3 or TRBV12-4 to TRBJ1-1; no firm D call. V lost 7 bases and J 5 bases, leaving 20 bases between the germline ends. The CDR3 is made up of 15 amino acids.

The rearrangement links TRBV7-9 to TRBJ1-2, with D maybe TRBD1 (5 bases). In germline, CDR1 is SEHNR, CDR2 FQNEAQ (reference sequence). The CDR3 length is 16 residues. Trimming left V 2 bases short and J 1 base short, with 14 bases between. The CDR3 spells CASSLRGAGFNYGYTF. In nucleotides, the CDR3 is TGTGCCAGCAGCTTAAGGGGAGCCGGCTTTAACTATGGCTACACCTTC.

The rearrangement uses TRBV7-9 and TRBJ1-2, with 7 bases identical to TRBD1. Germline CDR1 SEHNR, CDR2 FQNEAQ (reference sequence). The CDR3 consists of 17 residues. Trimming cost V 4 bases and J 2 bases; bases outside gene matches: 13. The chain's CDR3 is CASSSGRDRAINYGYTF. Here the CDR3 DNA reads TGTGCCAGCAGCTCAGGAAGAGACAGGGCAATCAACTATGGCTACACCTTC.

Only a few counts were recorded for this clonotype. The gene calls are TRBV7-9 and TRBJ1-1; D uncertain. Germline loops: CDR1 SEHNR, CDR2 FQNEAQ (reference sequence). The CDR3 is 15 residues long. Trimming shortened V by 1 base and J by 1 base, and 10 bases separated the two germline ends. DNA of the CDR3: TGTGCCAGCAGCTTAGTTTCCCAGCCGAACACTGAAGCTTTCTTT. Its translation is CASSLVSQPNTEAFF.